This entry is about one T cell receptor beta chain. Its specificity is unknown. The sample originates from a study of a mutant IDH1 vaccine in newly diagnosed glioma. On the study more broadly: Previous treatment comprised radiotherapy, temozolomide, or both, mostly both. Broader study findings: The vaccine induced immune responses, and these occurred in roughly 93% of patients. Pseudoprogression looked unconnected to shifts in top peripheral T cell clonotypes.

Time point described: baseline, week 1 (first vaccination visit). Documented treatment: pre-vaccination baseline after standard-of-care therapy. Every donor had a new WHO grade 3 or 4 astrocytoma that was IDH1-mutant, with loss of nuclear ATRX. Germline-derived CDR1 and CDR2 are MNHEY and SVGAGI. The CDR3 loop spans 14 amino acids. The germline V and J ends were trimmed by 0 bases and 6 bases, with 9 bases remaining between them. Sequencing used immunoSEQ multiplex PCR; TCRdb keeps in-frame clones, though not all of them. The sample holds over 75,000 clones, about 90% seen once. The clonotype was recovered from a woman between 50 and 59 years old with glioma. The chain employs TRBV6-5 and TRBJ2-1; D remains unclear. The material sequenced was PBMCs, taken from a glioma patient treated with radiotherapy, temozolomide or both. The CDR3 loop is CASSYSRNVNEQFF. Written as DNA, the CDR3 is TGTGCCAGCAGTTACTCCAGGAACGTCAATGAGCAGTTCTTC.